Shown below are 10 T cell receptor beta chains from a single sample sequenced in a study of T cells in Graves' hyperthyroidism and ophthalmopathy. RNA transcripts gave rise to amplified TCR beta CDR3 regions. During a first-round RT-PCR of the TCR CDR3, the HTBI primer set was used. TCRdb reprocessed the multiplex PCR reads via MiXCR and lists one record per CDR3 protein. The sample includes about 510,000 distinct CDR3 sequences, about 15% of them seen just once. The source material was blood. These receptors were obtained from a woman in her thirties or forties with Graves' hyperthyroidism.

This clonotype occurred many times. V is TRBV28 and J is TRBJ2-1; TRBD1 might be the D (6 bases). The CDR3 has 16 residues. Trimming left V 3 bases short and J 4 bases short, with 16 bases between. CDR1 is MDHEN, CDR2 SYDVKM, per germline. DNA for the CDR3: TGTGCCAGCAGTTTGTTAGGGCAGGGGCAATACAATGAGCAGTTCTTC. Amino acids: CASSLLGQGQYNEQFF.

This clonotype was observed a few times. This chain links TRBV6-1 with TRBJ1-3, with D hard to call. Germline CDR1 MNHNS, CDR2 SASEGT. V gave up 4 bases and J gave up 0 bases, with 16 bases separating them. The CDR3 is 17 amino acids. DNA of the CDR3: TGTGCCAGCAGTGTAACCCCGCTTACGTTCTCTGGAAACACCATATATTTT. It codes for CASSVTPLTFSGNTIYF.

V is TRBV14 and J is TRBJ2-3; 8 bases fit TRBD2. In germline, CDR1 is SGHDN, CDR2 FVKESK. The CDR3 loop spans 15 amino acids. The V gene end was trimmed by 3 bases and the J gene end by 1 base; junction bases not matched to a gene: 3. CDR3 loop: CASSHSGKGTDTQYF. CDR3 DNA sequence: TGTGCCAGCAGCCATAGCGGGAAAGGCACAGATACGCAGTATTTT.

Ten or more counts support this clonotype. The chain employs TRBV7-3 and TRBJ2-1; TRBD2 aligns across 11 bases. CDR1 and CDR2 from the germline V gene are SGHTA and FQGTGA. This CDR3 has 18 residues. V lost 10 bases, J lost 7 bases, and 21 bases stayed unmatched. CDR3 nucleotide sequence: TGTGCCACCCAAAGGGGGTCGACTAGCGGGGCCCTAGGGAATGAGCAGTTCTTC. Amino acids: CATQRGSTSGALGNEQFF.

The count of this clonotype is one. This is likely a read error, given that the CDR3 carries no conserved phenylalanine or tryptophan at its end. This rearrangement joins TRBV2 to TRBJ2-3, with D possibly TRBD1 on 6 matching bases. This CDR3 region has 19 residues. Between the trimmed V and J ends, which lost 10 bases and 2 bases, there was a span of 31 bases. Germline lookup yields CDR1 SNHLY and CDR2 FYNNEI. CDR3 nucleotides: TGTGCCACGGAAAGCCTGGACAGACATACAAAGAAAAACACAGATACGCAGTATGTT. Translated: CATESLDRHTKKNTDTQYV.

This chain links TRBV6-1 with TRBJ2-5; D may match TRBD1 or TRBD2 (5 bases each). Trimming removed 7 bases from V and 1 base from J, with 13 bases in between. The CDR3 totals 14 residues. Looked up from germline, CDR1 is MNHNS and CDR2 is SASEGT. CDR3 sequence reads: CASTYRTSQETQYF. The CDR3 bases are TGTGCCAGCACCTACAGGACTTCCCAAGAGACCCAGTACTTC.

This clonotype has at least ten counts. The rearrangement links TRBV28 to TRBJ2-3, with D perhaps matching TRBD2 (6 bases). The CDR3 has 15 residues. Deletions cut 7 bases from V and 1 base from J, with 15 bases between. Germline CDR1 is MDHEN and CDR2 is SYDVKM. The CDR3: CASTRGGPRTDTQYF. The CDR3 DNA follows: TGTGCCAGCACCCGCGGAGGGCCCCGCACAGATACGCAGTATTTT. Complete variable domain (other parts from reference TRBV28 and TRBJ2-3): DVKVTQSSRYLVKRTGEKVFLECVQDMDHENMFWYRQDPGLGLRLIYFSYDVKMKEKGDIPEGYSVSREKKERFSLILESASTNQTSMYLCASTRGGPRTDTQYFGPGTRLTVL.

This clonotype was picked up many times. The rearrangement joins TRBV7-9 to TRBJ2-7; D call uncertain. Trimming took off 5 bases at V and 6 bases at J, with 14 bases between the two ends. The length of the CDR3 is 13 residues. CDR1 is SEHNR and CDR2 is FQNEAQ in the germline V gene (reference sequence). CDR3 in amino acids: CASSPWSGREQYF. CDR3 sequence (DNA): TGTGCCAGCAGCCCATGGTCCGGGCGCGAGCAGTACTTC. Variable domain in full (rest from reference TRBV7-9 and TRBJ2-7): DTGVSQNPRHKITKRGQNVTFRCDPISEHNRLYWYRQTLGQGPEFLTYFQNEAQLEKSRLLSDRFSAERPKGSFSTLEIQRTEQGDSAMYLCASSPWSGREQYFGPGTRLTVT.

This clonotype has ten or more counts. The chain is built from TRBV27 and TRBJ1-5; D remains ambiguous. Germline CDR1 and CDR2: MNHEY and SMNVEV (reference sequence). This CDR3 has 17 amino acids. V dropped 6 bases and J dropped 0 bases, with 18 bases sitting between them. The CDR3 region has the DNA TGTGCCAGCAGCTATCCTCCCGTGGCCGTTAGCAATCAGCCCCAGCATTTT. Protein: CASSYPPVAVSNQPQHF.

At least ten counts were recorded for this clonotype. The chain uses TRBV2 and TRBJ2-1; a weak D match, TRBD2 (7 bases). This CDR3 is built from 15 residues. Trimming pared 2 bases from V and 8 bases from J, leaving 16 bases between. Germline V gene lookup returns CDR1 SNHLY and CDR2 FYNNEI. The CDR3 spells CASSERRGLSDEQFF. The CDR3 bases are TGTGCCAGCAGTGAAAGGCGGGGGCTTTCGGATGAGCAGTTCTTC.